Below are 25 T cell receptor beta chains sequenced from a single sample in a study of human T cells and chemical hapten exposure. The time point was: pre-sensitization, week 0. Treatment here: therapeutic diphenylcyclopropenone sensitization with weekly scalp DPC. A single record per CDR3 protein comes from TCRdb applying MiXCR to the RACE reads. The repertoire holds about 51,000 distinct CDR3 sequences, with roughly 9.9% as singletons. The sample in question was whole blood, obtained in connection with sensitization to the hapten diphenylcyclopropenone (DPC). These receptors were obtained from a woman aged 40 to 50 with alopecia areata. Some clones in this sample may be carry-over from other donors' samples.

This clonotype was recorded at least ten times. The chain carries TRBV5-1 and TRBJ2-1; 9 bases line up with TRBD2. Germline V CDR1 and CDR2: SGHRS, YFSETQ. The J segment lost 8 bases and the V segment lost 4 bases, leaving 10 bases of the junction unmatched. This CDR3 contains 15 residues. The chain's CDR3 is CASSQSGTSSHEQFF. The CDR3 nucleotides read TGCGCCAGCAGCCAATCGGGGACTAGCTCACATGAGCAGTTCTTC.

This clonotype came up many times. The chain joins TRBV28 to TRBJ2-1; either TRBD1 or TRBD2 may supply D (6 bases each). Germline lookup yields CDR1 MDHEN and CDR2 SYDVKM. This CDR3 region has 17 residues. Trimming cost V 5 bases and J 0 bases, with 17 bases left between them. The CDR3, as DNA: TGTGCCAGCAGTCCGGCCCTCACGGGGGCCTCCTACAATGAGCAGTTCTTC. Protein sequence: CASSPALTGASYNEQFF.

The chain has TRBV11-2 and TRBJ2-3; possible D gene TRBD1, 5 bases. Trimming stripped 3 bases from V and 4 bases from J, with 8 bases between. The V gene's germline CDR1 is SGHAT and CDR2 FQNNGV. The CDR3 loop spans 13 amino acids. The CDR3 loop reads CASSLAGSDTQYF. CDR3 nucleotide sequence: TGTGCCAGCAGCTTGGCAGGGTCAGATACGCAGTATTTT.

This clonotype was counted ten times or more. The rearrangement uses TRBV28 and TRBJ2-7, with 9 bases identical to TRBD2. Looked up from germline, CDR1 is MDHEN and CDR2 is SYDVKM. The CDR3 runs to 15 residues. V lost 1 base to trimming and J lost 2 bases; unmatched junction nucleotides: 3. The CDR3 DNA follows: TGTGCCAGCAGTTTATTCAGCGGGGGGCCCTACGAGCAGTACTTC. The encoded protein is CASSLFSGGPYEQYF. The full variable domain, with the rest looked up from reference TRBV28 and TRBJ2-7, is DVKVTQSSRYLVKRTGEKVFLECVQDMDHENMFWYRQDPGLGLRLIYFSYDVKMKEKGDIPEGYSVSREKKERFSLILESASTNQTSMYLCASSLFSGGPYEQYFGPGTRLTVT.

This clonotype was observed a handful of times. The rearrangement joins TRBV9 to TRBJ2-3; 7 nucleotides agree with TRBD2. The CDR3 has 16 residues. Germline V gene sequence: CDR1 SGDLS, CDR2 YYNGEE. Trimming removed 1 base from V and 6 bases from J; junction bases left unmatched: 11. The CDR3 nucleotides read TGTGCCAGCAGCGTAAGTCTAGCGGAAAGCGGGGATACGCAGTATTTT. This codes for CASSVSLAESGDTQYF.

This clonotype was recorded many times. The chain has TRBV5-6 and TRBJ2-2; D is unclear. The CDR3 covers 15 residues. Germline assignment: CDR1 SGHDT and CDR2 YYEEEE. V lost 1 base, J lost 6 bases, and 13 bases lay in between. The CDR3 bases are TGTGCCAGCAGCTTGCGGCTTGGTACGGCCGGGGAGCTGTTTTTT. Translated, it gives CASSLRLGTAGELFF.

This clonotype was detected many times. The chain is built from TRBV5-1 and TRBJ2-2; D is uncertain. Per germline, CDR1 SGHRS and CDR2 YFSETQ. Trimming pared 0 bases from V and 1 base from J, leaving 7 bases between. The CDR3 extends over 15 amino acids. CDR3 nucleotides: TGCGCCAGCAGCTTGGTACAGCAGAACACCGGGGAGCTGTTTTTT. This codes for CASSLVQQNTGELFF.

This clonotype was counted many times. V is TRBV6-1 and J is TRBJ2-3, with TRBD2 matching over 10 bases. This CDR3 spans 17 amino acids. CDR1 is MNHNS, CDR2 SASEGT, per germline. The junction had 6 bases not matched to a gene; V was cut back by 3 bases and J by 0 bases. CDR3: CASSELSGGPSTDTQYF. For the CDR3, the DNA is TGTGCCAGCAGTGAGCTTAGCGGGGGGCCTAGCACAGATACGCAGTATTTT.

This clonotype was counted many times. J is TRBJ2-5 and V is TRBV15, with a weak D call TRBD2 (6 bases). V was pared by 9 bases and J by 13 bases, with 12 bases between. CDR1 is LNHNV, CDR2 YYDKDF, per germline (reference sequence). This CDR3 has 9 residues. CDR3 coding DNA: TGTGCCACGGGGACTCCTCCGTACTTC. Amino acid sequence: CATGTPPYF.

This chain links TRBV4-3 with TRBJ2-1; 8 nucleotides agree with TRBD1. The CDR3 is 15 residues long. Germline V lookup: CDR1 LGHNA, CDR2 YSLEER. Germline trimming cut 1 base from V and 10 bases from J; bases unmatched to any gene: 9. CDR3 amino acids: CASSQVRTGWREQFF. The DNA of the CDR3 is TGCGCCAGCAGCCAAGTTAGGACAGGGTGGAGGGAGCAGTTCTTC.

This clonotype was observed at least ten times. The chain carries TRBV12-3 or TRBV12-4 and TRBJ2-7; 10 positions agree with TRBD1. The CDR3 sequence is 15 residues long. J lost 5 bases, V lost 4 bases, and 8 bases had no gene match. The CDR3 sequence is CASSSPGTGVHEQYF. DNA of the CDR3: TGTGCCAGCAGTTCACCCGGGACAGGGGTCCACGAGCAGTACTTC.

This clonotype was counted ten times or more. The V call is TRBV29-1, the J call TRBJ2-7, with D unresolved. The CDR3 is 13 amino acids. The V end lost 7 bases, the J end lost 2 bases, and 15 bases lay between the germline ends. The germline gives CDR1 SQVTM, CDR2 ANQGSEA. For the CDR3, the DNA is TGCAGCGCCGTACACGGCACAGCCTACGAGCAGTACTTC. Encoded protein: CSAVHGTAYEQYF.

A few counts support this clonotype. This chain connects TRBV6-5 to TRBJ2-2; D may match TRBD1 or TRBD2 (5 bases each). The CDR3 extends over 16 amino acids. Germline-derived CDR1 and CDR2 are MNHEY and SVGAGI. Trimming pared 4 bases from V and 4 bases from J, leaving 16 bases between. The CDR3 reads CASSFRDRISTGELFF. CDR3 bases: TGTGCCAGCAGTTTCCGGGACCGCATATCCACCGGGGAGCTGTTTTTT.

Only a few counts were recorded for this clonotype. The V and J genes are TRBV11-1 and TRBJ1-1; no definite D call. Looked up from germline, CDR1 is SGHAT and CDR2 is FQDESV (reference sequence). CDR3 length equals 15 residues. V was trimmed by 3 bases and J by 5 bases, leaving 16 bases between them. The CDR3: CASSFIPLTGTEAFF. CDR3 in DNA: TGTGCCAGCAGCTTTATACCGCTAACGGGAACTGAAGCTTTCTTT.

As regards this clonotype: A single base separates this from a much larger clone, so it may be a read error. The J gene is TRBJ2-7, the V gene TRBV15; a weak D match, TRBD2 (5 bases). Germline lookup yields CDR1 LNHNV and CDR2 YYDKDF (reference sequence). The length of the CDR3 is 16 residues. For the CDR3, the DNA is TGTGCCACCAGCGCAGATCTGGAGGAGAGCTCCCACGAGCAGTACTTC. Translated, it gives CATSADLEESSHEQYF. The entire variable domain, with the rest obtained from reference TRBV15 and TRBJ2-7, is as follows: DAMVIQNPRYQVTQFGKPVTLSCSQTLNHNVMYWYQQKSSQAPKLLFHYYDKDFNNEADTPDNFQSRRPNTSFCFLDIRSPGLGDTAMYLCATSADLEESSHEQYFGPGTRLTVT.

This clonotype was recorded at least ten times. CDR3 sequence reads: CASSARTSTDTQYF. The CDR3 bases are TGTGCCAGCAGCGCGAGGACTAGCACAGATACGCAGTATTTT. V gene TRBV9 combines with J gene TRBJ2-3; D is perhaps TRBD2 (5 bases). Trimming pared 3 bases from V and 0 bases from J, leaving 8 bases between. This CDR3 has 14 residues. Looked up from germline, CDR1 is SGDLS and CDR2 is YYNGEE.

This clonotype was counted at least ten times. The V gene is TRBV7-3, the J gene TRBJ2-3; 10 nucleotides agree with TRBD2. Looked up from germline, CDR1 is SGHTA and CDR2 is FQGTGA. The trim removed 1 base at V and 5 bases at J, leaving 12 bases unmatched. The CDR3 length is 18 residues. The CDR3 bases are TGTGCCAGCAGCTTAAGCGGTAGCGGGGGGTCGTTAAGAGATACGCAGTATTTT. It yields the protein CASSLSGSGGSLRDTQYF. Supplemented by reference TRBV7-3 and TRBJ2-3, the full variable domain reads GAGVSQTPSNKVTEKGKYVELRCDPISGHTALYWYRQSLGQGPEFLIYFQGTGAADDSGLPNDRFFAVRPEGSVSTLKIQRTERGDSAVYLCASSLSGSGGSLRDTQYFGPGTRLTVL.

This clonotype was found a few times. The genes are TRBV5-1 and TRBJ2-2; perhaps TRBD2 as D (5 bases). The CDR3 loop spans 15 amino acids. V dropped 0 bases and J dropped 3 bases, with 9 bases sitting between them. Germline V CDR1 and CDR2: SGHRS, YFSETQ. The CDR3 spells CASSLEPGYTGELFF. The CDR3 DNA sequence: TGCGCCAGCAGCTTGGAGCCGGGGTACACCGGGGAGCTGTTTTTT.

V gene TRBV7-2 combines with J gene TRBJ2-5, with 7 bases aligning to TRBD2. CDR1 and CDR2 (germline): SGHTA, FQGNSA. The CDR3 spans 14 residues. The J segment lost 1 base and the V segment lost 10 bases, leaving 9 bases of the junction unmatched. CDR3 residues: CATTGGWPQETQYF. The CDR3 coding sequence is TGTGCCACTACGGGGGGATGGCCCCAAGAGACCCAGTACTTC.

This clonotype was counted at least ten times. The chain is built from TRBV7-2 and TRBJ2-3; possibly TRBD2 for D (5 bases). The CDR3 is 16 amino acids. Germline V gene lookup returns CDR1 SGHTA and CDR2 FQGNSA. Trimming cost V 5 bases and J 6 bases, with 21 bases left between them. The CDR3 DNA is TGTGCCAGCAGCCCGATGGGCCGGGGAGCCACGGATACGCAGTATTTT. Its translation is CASSPMGRGATDTQYF.

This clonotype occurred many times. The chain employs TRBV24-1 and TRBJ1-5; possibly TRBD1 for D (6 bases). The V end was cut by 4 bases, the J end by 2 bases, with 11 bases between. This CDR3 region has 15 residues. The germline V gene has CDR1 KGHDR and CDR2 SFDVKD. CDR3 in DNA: TGTGCCACCAGTGACCCAAGACAGGGCAATCAGCCCCAGCATTTT. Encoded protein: CATSDPRQGNQPQHF.

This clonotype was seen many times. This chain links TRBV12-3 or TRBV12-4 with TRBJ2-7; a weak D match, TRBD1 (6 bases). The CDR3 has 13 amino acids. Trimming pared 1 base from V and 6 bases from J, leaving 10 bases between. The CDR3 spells CASSLVGHLEQYF. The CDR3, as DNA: TGTGCCAGCAGTTTAGTGGGACACCTCGAGCAGTACTTC.

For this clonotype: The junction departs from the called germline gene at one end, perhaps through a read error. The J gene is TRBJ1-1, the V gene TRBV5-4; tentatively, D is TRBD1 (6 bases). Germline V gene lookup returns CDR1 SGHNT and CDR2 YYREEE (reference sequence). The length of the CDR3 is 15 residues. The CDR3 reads CVSSSGAAGNTEAFF. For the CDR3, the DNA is TGTGTCAGCAGCTCAGGGGCCGCCGGAAACACTGAAGCTTTCTTT.

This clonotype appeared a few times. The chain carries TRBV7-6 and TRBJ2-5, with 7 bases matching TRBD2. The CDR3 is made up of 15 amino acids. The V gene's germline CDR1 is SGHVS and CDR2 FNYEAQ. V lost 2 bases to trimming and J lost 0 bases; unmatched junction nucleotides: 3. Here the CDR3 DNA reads TGTGCCAGCAGCTTAACCGGGGGGTACCAAGAGACCCAGTACTTC. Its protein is CASSLTGGYQETQYF.

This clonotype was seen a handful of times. DNA for the CDR3: TGTGCCAGCAGCAAATCAAGGGATCACTACACCTTC. The encoded protein is CASSKSRDHYTF. The chain carries TRBV5-4 and TRBJ1-2; no firm D call. CDR1 SGHNT and CDR2 YYREEE come from the germline V gene (reference sequence). The ends were cut back, 4 bases at V and 10 bases at J, with 14 bases in the middle. This CDR3 is built from 12 residues.